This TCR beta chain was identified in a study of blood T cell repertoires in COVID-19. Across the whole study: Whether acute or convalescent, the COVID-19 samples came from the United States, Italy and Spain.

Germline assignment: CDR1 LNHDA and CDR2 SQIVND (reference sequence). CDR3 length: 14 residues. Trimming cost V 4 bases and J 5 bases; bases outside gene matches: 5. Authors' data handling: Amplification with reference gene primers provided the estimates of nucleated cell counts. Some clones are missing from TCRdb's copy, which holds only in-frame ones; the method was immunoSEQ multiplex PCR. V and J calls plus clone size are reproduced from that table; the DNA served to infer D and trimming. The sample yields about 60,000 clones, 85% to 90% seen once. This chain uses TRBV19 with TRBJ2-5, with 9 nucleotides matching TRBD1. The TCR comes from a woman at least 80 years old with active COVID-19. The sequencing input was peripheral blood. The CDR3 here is CASSNTGGVETQYF. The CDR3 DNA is TGTGCCAGTAGTAACACAGGGGGCGTTGAGACCCAGTACTTC.